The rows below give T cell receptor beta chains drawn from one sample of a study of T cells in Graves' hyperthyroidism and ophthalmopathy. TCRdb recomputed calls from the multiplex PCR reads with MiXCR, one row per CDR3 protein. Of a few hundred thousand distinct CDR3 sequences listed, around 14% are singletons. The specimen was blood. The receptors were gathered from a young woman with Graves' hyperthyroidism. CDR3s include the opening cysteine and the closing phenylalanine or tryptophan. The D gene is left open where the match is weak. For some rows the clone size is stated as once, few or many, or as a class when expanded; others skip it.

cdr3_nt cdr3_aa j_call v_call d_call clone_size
TGTGCCAGCAGTTACTCAGGGACAGGAGGAGGGTCACCCCTCCACTTT CASSYSGTGGGSPLHF TRBJ1-6 TRBV6-5 TRBD1 NA
TGCGCCAGCAGCACCGACAGGGGGCGGGAAAAACTGTTTTTT CASSTDRGREKLFF TRBJ1-4 TRBV5-1 TRBD1 many
TGTGCCAGCAGCTTAGAGAGGGAGCAGTACTTC CASSLEREQYF TRBJ2-7 TRBV7-8 NA many
TGTGCCAGCAGCGTAGGGGCCGGGACGATAATCTACGAGCAGTACTTC CASSVGAGTIIYEQYF TRBJ2-7 TRBV9 NA few
TGTGCCAGCATCCGAGGGGGTGTTGGCGCTTTCTTT CASIRGGVGAFF TRBJ1-1 TRBV28 NA many
TGCAGTGCTAGAGCGAGGACAGCCTATGAAAAACTGTTTTTT CSARARTAYEKLFF TRBJ1-4 TRBV20-1 NA few
TGCAGTTCGCAAGGAAGCTCCTACGAGCAGTACTTC CSSQGSSYEQYF TRBJ2-7 TRBV20-1 NA many
TGTGCCAGCAGCTTTACCTGGACTAGCGGGGGAAATGAGCAGTTCTTC CASSFTWTSGGNEQFF TRBJ2-1 TRBV7-9 TRBD2 NA
TGTGCCAGCAGCTCCTCTTTACAAACTAGCGGGAGGGAAGAGACCCAGTACTTC CASSSSLQTSGREETQYF TRBJ2-5 TRBV7-9 TRBD2 NA
TGCGCCAGCAGCACGGGACAGGGCTACGAGCAGTACTTC CASSTGQGYEQYF TRBJ2-7 TRBV5-1 TRBD1 many
TGTGCCAGTAGTATTTCAGAGGGGACAGGGTACAATGAGCAGTTCTTC CASSISEGTGYNEQFF TRBJ2-1 TRBV19 TRBD1 few
TGTGCCAGCACTCCGGGACTAGCGAACGAGCAGTTCTTC CASTPGLANEQFF TRBJ2-1 TRBV12-3/TRBV12-4 TRBD2 many
TGTGCCAGCAGCTTCGTGGCGGGAGGAGGTCTTAATGAAAAACTGTTTTTT CASSFVAGGGLNEKLFF TRBJ1-4 TRBV5-4 NA NA
TGTGCCAGCAGTGAGACAGGGGCTAGCAATCAGCCCCAGCATTTT CASSETGASNQPQHF TRBJ1-5 TRBV2 TRBD1 many
TGTGCCAGTAGTTACAGTGGGACTAGCGGGATTAGCTCCTACGAGCAGTACTTC CASSYSGTSGISSYEQYF TRBJ2-7 TRBV19 TRBD2 few
TGTGCCAGCAGTCCCTCCGGGACAGGGGTGGAGGAGACCCAGTACTTC CASSPSGTGVEETQYF TRBJ2-5 TRBV12-3/TRBV12-4 TRBD1 few
TGTGCCAGCAGCCGCGGGACCCCCAATTATTGGACAGATACGCAGTATTTT CASSRGTPNYWTDTQYF TRBJ2-3 TRBV3-1 NA many
TGTGCCAGCAGAAACCGGGACAGGGGTGAAAAACTGTTTTTT CASRNRDRGEKLFF TRBJ1-4 TRBV27 TRBD1 many
TGTGCCACCAGTGGGGGGATGAGCGGGAGCTCCTACAATGAGCAGTTCTTC CATSGGMSGSSYNEQFF TRBJ2-1 TRBV24-1 TRBD2 many
TGTGCCAGCTCACTAGAATACACTGAAGCTTTCTTT CASSLEYTEAFF TRBJ1-1 TRBV18 NA many
TGTGCCAGCAGCGGGTCGGGCAATGAGCAGTTCTTC CASSGSGNEQFF TRBJ2-1 TRBV6-1 NA many
TGTGCCAGCAGCCTGGCTGGCTTCCCCTACGAGCAGTACTTC CASSLAGFPYEQYF TRBJ2-7 TRBV28 NA many
TGTGCCAGCTCGGACCCTTTTCGACGGCGGAGCTCCTACGAGCAGTACTTC CASSDPFRRRSSYEQYF TRBJ2-7 TRBV18 NA many
TGCAGTGCTAGGGGGGTTGAAGTCGGAGAGTACTTC CSARGVEVGEYF TRBJ2-7 TRBV20-1 NA many
TGTGCCAGCAGCTCCTCAAAAGAGACCCAGTACTTC CASSSSKETQYF TRBJ2-5 TRBV11-2 NA many